This T cell receptor (beta chain) comes out of a study of T cell responses to AZD1222 COVID-19 vaccine. The overall study: Second doses that came at about 4 or about 12 weeks were put together.

Study observations and caveats: At baseline, just a handful of AZD1222 recipients tested seropositive. Following two doses of AZD1222, Spike-specific TCR breadth and depth rose. Within unmutated variant regions lay the reported targets of nearly half of spike-specific TCRs.

Worth noting for this clone: What it binds is not known.

Profiled with immunoSEQ multiplex PCR; TCRdb holds only in-frame clones, not every one. The sample contains about 110,000 clones, about nine tenths of which appear only once. Germline CDR1 reads ENHRY; CDR2 reads SYGVKD. CDR3 size: 14 residues. V was clipped by 4 bases and J by 1 base, with 10 bases between them. The sequence was obtained from an adult in good health. The sequenced sample was peripheral blood, obtained on day 0 of AZD1222 vaccination. The rearrangement joins TRBV10-3 to TRBJ1-1; the D gene is possibly TRBD1 (5 bases). CDR3 loop: CAISVGPTNTEAFF. In DNA, the CDR3 is TGTGCCATCAGTGTGGGACCTACGAACACTGAAGCTTTCTTT.